These T cell receptor beta chains were read from a single sample in a study of tumor-infiltrating lymphocytes in oesophageal squamous cell carcinoma. TCRdb fed the PCR reads into MiXCR, producing one record per CDR3 protein. The sample has 10,000 to 14,000 distinct CDR3 sequences; about 60% are singletons. The sample consisted of esophageal tumor tissue. The receptors were gathered from a male donor with esophageal squamous cell carcinoma. Each CDR3 is given with its conserved first and last residue. D genes are given only for firm matches.

j_call	v_call	d_call	cdr3_aa
TRBJ1-4	TRBV10-2	TRBD1	CASSGQATNEKLFF
.	TRBV11-2	.	CASSTVGQGGYNEQFF
TRBJ2-3	TRBV7-6	TRBD2	CASSLVVGTKADTQYF
TRBJ2-2	TRBV7-6	.	CASSISGIGELFF
TRBJ2-7	TRBV7-9	TRBD2	CASSLTSGLSYNEQYF
TRBJ2-1	TRBV3-1	TRBD2	CASSRTTSVSYNEQFF
.	TRBV11-1	TRBD2	CASNLREVQETQFF
TRBJ2-5	TRBV5-5	TRBD1	CASSLARGQGETQYF
.	TRBV7-2	TRBD2	CASSLGLAGGLDEQYF
TRBJ2-6	TRBV24-1	.	CATSDLGTTGANVLTF
.	TRBV7-3	.	CASSLIPADPPSGANVLTF
.	TRBV11-2	TRBD1	CASSYGQDEQFF
.	TRBV4-2	.	CASSQDARGAGPRETQYF
TRBJ2-7	TRBV7-6	.	CASSLSGNEQYF
TRBJ1-5	TRBV6-8	TRBD1	CASSKGQPQPQHF
TRBJ2-7	TRBV7-2	.	CASSLEGRRYEQYF
.	TRBV7-3	.	CASSFLPLGEQFF
TRBJ2-3	TRBV7-3	TRBD1	CASSPDRVKDTQYF
TRBJ2-5	TRBV7-4	TRBD1	CASSDRTGEETQYF
TRBJ2-2	TRBV12-3/TRBV12-4	TRBD1	CASSFGTGFGTGELFF
TRBJ2-3	TRBV7-3	TRBD2	CASSPGLAGAHPNTGELYF
TRBJ2-1	TRBV20-1	.	CSAITRSSYNEQFF
.	TRBV7-2	.	CASSLSSRSPYNEQYF
TRBJ2-5	TRBV19	TRBD2	CASTGLAGDGETQYF
TRBJ1-5	TRBV5-6	.	CASSPGPYSNQPQHF
TRBJ2-2	TRBV6-1	TRBD2	CASSLGGRLAITGELFF
.	TRBV7-2	.	CASSADWAEQYF
TRBJ2-3	TRBV7-6	TRBD2	CASSLLPGLAGDTQYF
TRBJ2-5	TRBV7-3	TRBD1	CASSRTGGAYNEQYF
TRBJ1-5	TRBV6-5	.	CASRTGNNQPQHF
TRBJ2-5	TRBV3-1	.	CASSQTIETQYF
TRBJ1-3	TRBV12-3/TRBV12-4	TRBD1	CASRGTGFSGNTIYF
TRBJ2-1	TRBV7-4	.	CASSPSALALIPQSPFF
TRBJ2-1	TRBV7-9	.	CASSLGGSRNEQFF
.	TRBV7-2	.	CASSLGTEYEQYF
TRBJ2-1	TRBV6-1	.	CASSSAGLSYNEQFF
.	TRBV5-1	TRBD2	CASSLGPPIRGGIILSSYNEQYF
TRBJ1-4	TRBV7-9	TRBD1	CASSPNRGRTNEKLFF
TRBJ1-2	TRBV7-9	TRBD1	CASSNIITGDFNYGYTF
TRBJ2-1	TRBV7-3	.	CASSPRRSGEQFF
TRBJ2-5	TRBV7-3	TRBD1	CASSFGTGKETQYF
TRBJ1-2	TRBV7-9	.	CASSLSRENGYTF
TRBJ2-5	TRBV11-1	.	CASSGRGQPSTDTQYF
.	TRBV6-4	TRBD2	CASRAGTSRSYEQYF
TRBJ2-5	TRBV11-1	.	CASSLGRIQETQYF
.	TRBV7-6	TRBD1	CASKDRGETQYF
.	TRBV7-6	.	CASSPQMGGHEQYF
.	TRBV7-4	TRBD2	CASSLGGGEGRFEGQETQYF
TRBJ2-1	TRBV7-6	TRBD2	CASSPLAGAHAYNEQFF
TRBJ1-5	TRBV7-2	.	CASSLVRSNQPQHF